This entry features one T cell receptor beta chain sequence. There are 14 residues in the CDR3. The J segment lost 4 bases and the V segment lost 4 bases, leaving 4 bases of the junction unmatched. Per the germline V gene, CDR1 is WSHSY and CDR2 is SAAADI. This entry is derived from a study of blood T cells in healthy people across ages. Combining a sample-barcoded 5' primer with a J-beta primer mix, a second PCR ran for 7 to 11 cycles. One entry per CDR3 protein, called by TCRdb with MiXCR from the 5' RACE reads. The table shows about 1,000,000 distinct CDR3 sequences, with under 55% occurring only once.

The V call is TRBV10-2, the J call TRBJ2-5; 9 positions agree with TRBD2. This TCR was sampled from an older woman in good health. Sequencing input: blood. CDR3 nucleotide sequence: TGCGCCAGCAGTGGCCTAGCGGGAATAGAGACCCAGTACTTC. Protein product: CASSGLAGIETQYF.